This is a list of T cell receptor beta chains from one sample in a study of blood T cell repertoires in COVID-19. The table came from immunoSEQ multiplex PCR; TCRdb's copy has only in-frame clones and leaves some out. The table shows roughly 160,000 clones, with approximately 79% occurring only once. Sequencing was carried out using PBMCs or T cells enriched from blood (not recorded which). These receptors were taken from a woman aged 70 to 79 in a cohort exposed to, infected with or recovered from COVID-19 (not recorded which). Both conserved end residues are part of each CDR3. Each record gives: CDR3 length, clone size, V gene, D gene, J gene, CDR3 protein, CDR3 DNA. D genes are given only for firm matches. Not every row has a clone size; where given, it reads once, few, many or a size class.

>13|.|TRBV7-2|TRBD1|TRBJ1-2
CASSWGQGRGYTF
TGTGCCAGCAGTTGGGGACAGGGGCGCGGCTACACCTTC
>14|.|TRBV27|.|TRBJ1-2
CASSFRGANYGYTF
TGTGCCAGCAGTTTTAGGGGCGCAAACTATGGCTACACCTTC
>15|once|TRBV6-5|.|TRBJ1-1
CASSYSDRINTEAFF
TGTGCCAGCAGTTACTCCGACAGAATTAACACTGAAGCTTTCTTT
>15|.|TRBV28|.|TRBJ1-3
CASRPGTRSGNTIYF
TGTGCCAGCAGGCCCGGGACACGCTCTGGAAACACCATATATTTT
>14|.|TRBV2|.|TRBJ1-6
CASRAGSYNSPLHF
TGTGCCAGCAGGGCGGGCAGTTATAATTCACCCCTCCACTTT
>15|.|TRBV5-1|.|TRBJ2-2
CASRNRGAGTGELFF
TGCGCCAGCAGAAACAGGGGCGCGGGAACCGGGGAGCTGTTTTTT
>14|.|TRBV15|.|TRBJ1-1
CATSRDRVSTEAFF
TGTGCCACCAGCAGAGATCGGGTGAGCACTGAAGCTTTCTTT
>15|many|TRBV7-9|.|TRBJ2-7
CASSSKDRHAYEQYF
TGTGCCAGCAGCTCTAAAGACAGGCATGCCTACGAGCAGTACTTC
>16|.|TRBV7-3|TRBD2|TRBJ2-3
CASSLGSGGPTDTQYF
TGTGCCAGCAGCTTAGGGTCGGGAGGGCCCACAGATACGCAGTATTTT
>13|.|TRBV12-3/TRBV12-4|TRBD1|TRBJ1-2
CASSFGQGVGYTF
TGTGCCAGCAGTTTCGGACAGGGCGTTGGCTACACCTTC
>12|.|TRBV5-1|TRBD1|TRBJ2-7
CASSSDRVEQYF
TGCGCCAGCAGCTCGGACAGGGTCGAGCAGTACTTC
>16|.|TRBV19|TRBD1|TRBJ2-1
CASSIVPDRGFDEQFF
TGTGCCAGTAGTATAGTCCCGGACAGGGGGTTCGATGAGCAGTTCTTC
>13|.|TRBV19|.|TRBJ1-4
CASSSIQREKLFF
TGTGCCAGTAGTTCCATACAACGTGAAAAACTGTTTTTT
>17|.|TRBV18|TRBD2|TRBJ2-7
CASSLSTGTSGKYEQYF
TGTGCCAGCTCACTCTCTACCGGGACTAGCGGGAAGTACGAGCAGTACTTC
>13|few|TRBV29-1|.|TRBJ1-1
CSVDWGQNTEAFF
TGCAGCGTTGATTGGGGCCAGAACACTGAAGCTTTCTTT
>13|.|TRBV7-8|.|TRBJ1-5
CASSIQGQQPQHF
TGTGCCAGCAGCATACAGGGTCAACAGCCCCAGCATTTT
>16|.|TRBV15|.|TRBJ2-3
CATSRVGSSAADTQYF
TGTGCCACCAGCAGAGTTGGTAGCTCGGCGGCAGATACGCAGTATTTT
>15|.|TRBV10-2|TRBD2|TRBJ2-1
CASRGTSGRMNEQFF
TGCGCCAGCAGGGGGACTAGCGGGAGGATGAATGAGCAGTTCTTC
>14|few|TRBV28|.|TRBJ1-5
CASNPGTSYQPQHF
TGTGCCAGCAACCCGGGGACTTCCTATCAGCCCCAGCATTTT
>16|few|TRBV28|TRBD2|TRBJ2-5
CASSVAGRAFSETQYF
TGTGCCAGCAGCGTAGCCGGGAGGGCATTTTCTGAGACCCAGTACTTC
>13|.|TRBV27|.|TRBJ2-7
CASSPLGAYEQYF
TGTGCCAGCAGTCCCCTCGGAGCGTACGAGCAGTACTTC
>15|.|TRBV14|TRBD2|TRBJ2-3
CASSQSPAGADTQYF
TGTGCCAGCAGCCAATCTCCAGCGGGAGCAGATACGCAGTATTTT
>13|.|TRBV7-8|.|TRBJ1-4
CASSFTGNEKLFF
TGTGCCAGCAGCTTTACAGGGAATGAAAAACTGTTTTTT
>11|.|TRBV28|.|TRBJ1-1
CASLENTEAFF
TGTGCCAGTCTAGAGAACACTGAAGCTTTCTTT
>13|.|TRBV27|TRBD1|TRBJ2-7
CASRGTGVYEQYF
TGTGCCAGCAGAGGGACAGGAGTGTACGAGCAGTACTTC
>14|.|TRBV28|.|TRBJ1-5
CASSLEIPGQPQHF
TGTGCCAGCAGTTTAGAAATCCCGGGTCAGCCCCAGCATTTT
>17|.|TRBV23-1|TRBD2|TRBJ2-3
CASSQSPRGRGTDTQYF
TGCGCCAGCAGTCAATCCCCGCGCGGGAGAGGCACAGATACGCAGTATTTT
>17|few|TRBV3-1/TRBV3-2|.|TRBJ1-2
CASSQDGWEGVDYGYTF
TGTGCCAGCAGCCAAGATGGATGGGAGGGGGTCGACTATGGCTACACCTTC
>16|.|TRBV7-3|.|TRBJ2-1
CASSLISMSSYNEQFF
TGTGCCAGCAGCTTAATCTCTATGAGCTCCTACAATGAGCAGTTCTTC
>16|.|TRBV18|.|TRBJ1-2
CASSPDRSGVNYGYTF
TGTGCCAGCTCACCAGACAGATCTGGGGTTAACTATGGCTACACCTTC
>17|.|TRBV4-2|.|TRBJ2-1
CASSQDPLESSYNEQFF
TGTGCCAGCAGCCAAGATCCTCTTGAGAGCTCCTACAATGAGCAGTTCTTC
>14|once|TRBV5-1|.|TRBJ2-2
CASRTGINTGELFF
TGCGCCAGCCGAACAGGGATAAACACCGGGGAGCTGTTTTTT
>17|.|TRBV5-1|TRBD2|TRBJ2-2
CASSLGAAGGNTGELFF
TGCGCCAGCAGCTTGGGAGCGGCGGGGGGCAACACCGGGGAGCTGTTTTTT
>15|.|TRBV5-1|TRBD1|TRBJ2-5
CASSLTGQGQETQYF
TGCGCCAGCAGCTTGACCGGACAGGGCCAAGAGACCCAGTACTTC
>13|.|TRBV7-9|.|TRBJ1-2
CASSTGLNYGYTF
TGTGCCAGCAGCACGGGACTGAACTATGGCTACACCTTC
>11|.|TRBV2|.|TRBJ2-5
CASILRETQYF
TGTGCCAGCATTCTGCGGGAGACCCAGTACTTC
>12|.|TRBV27|.|TRBJ2-7
CASRLMGGEQYF
TGTGCCAGCAGGCTAATGGGGGGCGAGCAGTACTTC